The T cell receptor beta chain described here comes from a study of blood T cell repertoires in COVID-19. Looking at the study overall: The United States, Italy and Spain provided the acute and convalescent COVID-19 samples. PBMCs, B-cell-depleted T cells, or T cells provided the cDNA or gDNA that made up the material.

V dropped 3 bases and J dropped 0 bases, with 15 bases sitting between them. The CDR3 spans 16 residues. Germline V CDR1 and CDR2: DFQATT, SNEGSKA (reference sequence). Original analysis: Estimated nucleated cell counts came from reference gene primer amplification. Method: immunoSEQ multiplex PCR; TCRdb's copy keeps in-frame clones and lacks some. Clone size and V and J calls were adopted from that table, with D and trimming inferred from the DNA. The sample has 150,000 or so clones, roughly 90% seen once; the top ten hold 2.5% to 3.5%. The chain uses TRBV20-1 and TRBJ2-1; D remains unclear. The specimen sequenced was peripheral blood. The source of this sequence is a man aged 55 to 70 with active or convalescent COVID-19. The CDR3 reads CSASALLPSSYNEQFF. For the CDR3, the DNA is TGCAGTGCTAGTGCGCTATTGCCGAGCTCCTACAATGAGCAGTTCTTC.